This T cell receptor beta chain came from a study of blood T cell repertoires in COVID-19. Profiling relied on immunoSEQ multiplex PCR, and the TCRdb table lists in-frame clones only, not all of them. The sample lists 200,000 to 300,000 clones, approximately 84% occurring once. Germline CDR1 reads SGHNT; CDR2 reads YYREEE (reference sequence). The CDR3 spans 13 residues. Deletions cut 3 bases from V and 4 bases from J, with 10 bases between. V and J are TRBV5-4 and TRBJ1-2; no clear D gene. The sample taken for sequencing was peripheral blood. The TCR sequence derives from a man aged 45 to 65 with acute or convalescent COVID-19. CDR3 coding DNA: TGTGCCAGCAGCTCGGCAGGCCTCTATGGCTACACCTTC. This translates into CASSSAGLYGYTF. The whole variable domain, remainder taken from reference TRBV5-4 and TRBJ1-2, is ETGVTQSPTHLIKTRGQQVTLRCSSQSGHNTVSWYQQALGQGPQFIFQYYREEENGRGNFPPRFSGLQFPNYSSELNVNALELDDSALYLCASSSAGLYGYTFGSGTRLTVV.